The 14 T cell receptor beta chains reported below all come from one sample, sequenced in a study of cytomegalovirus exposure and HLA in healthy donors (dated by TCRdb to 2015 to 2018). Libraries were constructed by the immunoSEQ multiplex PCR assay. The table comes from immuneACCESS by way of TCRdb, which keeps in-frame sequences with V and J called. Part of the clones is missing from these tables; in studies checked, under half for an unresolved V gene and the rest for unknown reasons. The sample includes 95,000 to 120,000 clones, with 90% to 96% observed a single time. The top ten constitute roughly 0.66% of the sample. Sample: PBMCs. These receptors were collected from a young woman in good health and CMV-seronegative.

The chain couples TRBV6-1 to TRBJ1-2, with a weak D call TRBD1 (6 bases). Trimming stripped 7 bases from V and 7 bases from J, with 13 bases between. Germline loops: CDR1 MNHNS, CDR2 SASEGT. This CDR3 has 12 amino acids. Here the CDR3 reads CASITGLGGYTF. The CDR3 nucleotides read TGTGCCAGCATCACAGGGTTAGGTGGCTACACCTTC.

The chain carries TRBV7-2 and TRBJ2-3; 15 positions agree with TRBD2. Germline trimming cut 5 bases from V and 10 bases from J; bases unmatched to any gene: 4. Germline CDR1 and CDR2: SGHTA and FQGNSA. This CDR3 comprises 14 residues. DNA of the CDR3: TGTGCCAGCAGCCCGGGGACTAGCGGGGGGTCGCAGTATTTT. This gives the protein CASSPGTSGGSQYF.

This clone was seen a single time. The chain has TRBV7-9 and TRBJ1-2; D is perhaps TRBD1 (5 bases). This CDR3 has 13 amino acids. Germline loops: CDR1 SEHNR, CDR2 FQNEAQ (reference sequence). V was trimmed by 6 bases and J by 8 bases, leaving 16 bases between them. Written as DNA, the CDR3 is TGTGCCAGCAGACAACCGGGGGGGGTCGGCTACACCTTC. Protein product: CASRQPGGVGYTF.

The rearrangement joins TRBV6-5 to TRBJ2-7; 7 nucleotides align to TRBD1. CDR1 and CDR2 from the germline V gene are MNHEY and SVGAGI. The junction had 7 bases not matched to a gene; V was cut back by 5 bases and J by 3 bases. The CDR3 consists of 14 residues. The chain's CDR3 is CASSQLQGDYEQYF. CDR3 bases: TGTGCCAGCAGTCAATTGCAGGGGGACTACGAGCAGTACTTC.

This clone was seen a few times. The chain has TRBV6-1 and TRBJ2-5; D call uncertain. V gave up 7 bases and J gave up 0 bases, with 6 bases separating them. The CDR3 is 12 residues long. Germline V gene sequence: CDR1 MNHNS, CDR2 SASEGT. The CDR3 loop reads CASTYNQETQYF. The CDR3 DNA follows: TGTGCCAGCACTTACAACCAAGAGACCCAGTACTTC.

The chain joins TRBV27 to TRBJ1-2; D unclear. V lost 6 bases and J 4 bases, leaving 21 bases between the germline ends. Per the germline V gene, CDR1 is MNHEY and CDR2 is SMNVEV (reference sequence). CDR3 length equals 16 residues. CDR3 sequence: CASSSMAGRPAYGYTF. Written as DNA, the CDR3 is TGTGCCAGCAGCAGCATGGCGGGCAGACCCGCCTATGGCTACACCTTC.

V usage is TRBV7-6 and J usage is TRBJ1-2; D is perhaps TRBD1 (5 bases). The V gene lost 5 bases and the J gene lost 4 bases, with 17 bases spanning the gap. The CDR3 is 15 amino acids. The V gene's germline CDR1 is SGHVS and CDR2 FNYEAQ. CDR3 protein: CASSPDHRHSYGYTF. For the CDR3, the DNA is TGTGCCAGCAGCCCCGACCACAGGCATAGCTATGGCTACACCTTC.

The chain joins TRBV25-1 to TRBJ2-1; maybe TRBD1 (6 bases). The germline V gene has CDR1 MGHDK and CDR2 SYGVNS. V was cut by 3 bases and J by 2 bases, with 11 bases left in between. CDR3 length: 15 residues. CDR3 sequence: CASSDEGVAYNEQFF. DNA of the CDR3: TGTGCCAGCAGTGATGAGGGGGTTGCCTACAATGAGCAGTTCTTC.

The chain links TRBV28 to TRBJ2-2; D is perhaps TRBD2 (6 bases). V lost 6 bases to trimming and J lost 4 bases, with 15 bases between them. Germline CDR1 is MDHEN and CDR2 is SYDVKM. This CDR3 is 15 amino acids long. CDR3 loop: CASRAGTWGTGELFF. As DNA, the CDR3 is TGTGCCAGCAGGGCGGGAACATGGGGCACCGGGGAGCTGTTTTTT.

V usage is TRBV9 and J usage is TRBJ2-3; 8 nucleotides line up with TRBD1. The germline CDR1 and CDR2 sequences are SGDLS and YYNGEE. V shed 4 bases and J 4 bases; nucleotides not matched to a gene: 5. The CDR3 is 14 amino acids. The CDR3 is CASSRQGSADTQYF. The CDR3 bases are TGTGCCAGCAGCAGACAGGGGTCCGCAGATACGCAGTATTTT.

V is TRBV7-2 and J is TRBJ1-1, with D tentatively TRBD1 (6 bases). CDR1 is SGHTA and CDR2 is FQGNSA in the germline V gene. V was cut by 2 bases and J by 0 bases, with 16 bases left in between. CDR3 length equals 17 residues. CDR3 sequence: CASSLRRSTGLNTEAFF. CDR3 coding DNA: TGTGCCAGCAGCTTACGAAGATCGACAGGACTGAACACTGAAGCTTTCTTT.

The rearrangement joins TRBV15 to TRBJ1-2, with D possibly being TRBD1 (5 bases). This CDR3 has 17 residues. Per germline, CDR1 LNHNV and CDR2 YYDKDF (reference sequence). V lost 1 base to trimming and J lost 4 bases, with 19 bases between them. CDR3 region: CATSRGGGQQALYGYTF. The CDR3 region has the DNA TGTGCCACCAGCAGAGGGGGAGGACAACAGGCGCTCTATGGCTACACCTTC. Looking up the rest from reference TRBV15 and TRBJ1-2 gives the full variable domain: DAMVIQNPRYQVTQFGKPVTLSCSQTLNHNVMYWYQQKSSQAPKLLFHYYDKDFNNEADTPDNFQSRRPNTSFCFLDIRSPGLGDTAMYLCATSRGGGQQALYGYTFGSGTRLTVV.

The CDR3 DNA follows: TGTGCCAGCAGCCTCGACAGGGGAAGTAATGAGCAGTTCTTC. As protein: CASSLDRGSNEQFF. This chain uses TRBV7-2 with TRBJ2-1; 8 bases are a match to TRBD1. Germline CDR1 and CDR2: SGHTA and FQGNSA. The CDR3 is 14 residues long. J was trimmed by 7 bases and V by 5 bases; bases with no gene match: 7.

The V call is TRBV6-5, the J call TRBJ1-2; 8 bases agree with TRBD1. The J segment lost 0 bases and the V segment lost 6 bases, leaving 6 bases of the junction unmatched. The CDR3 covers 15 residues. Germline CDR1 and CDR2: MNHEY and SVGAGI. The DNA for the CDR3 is TGTGCCAGCAGCATAGACAGGGGTACTAACTATGGCTACACCTTC. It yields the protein CASSIDRGTNYGYTF.